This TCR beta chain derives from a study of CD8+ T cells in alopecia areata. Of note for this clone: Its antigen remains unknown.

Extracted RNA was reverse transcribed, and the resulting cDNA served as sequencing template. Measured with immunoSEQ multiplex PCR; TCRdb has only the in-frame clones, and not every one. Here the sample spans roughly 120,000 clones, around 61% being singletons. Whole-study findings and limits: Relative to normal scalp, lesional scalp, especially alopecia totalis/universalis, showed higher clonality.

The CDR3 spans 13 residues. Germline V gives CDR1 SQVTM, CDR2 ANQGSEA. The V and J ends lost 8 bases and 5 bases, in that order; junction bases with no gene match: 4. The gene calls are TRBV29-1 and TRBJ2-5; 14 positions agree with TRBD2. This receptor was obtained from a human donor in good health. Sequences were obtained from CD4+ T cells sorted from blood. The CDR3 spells CSFRTSGGETQYF. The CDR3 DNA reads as TGCAGCTTCCGGACTAGCGGGGGGGAGACCCAGTACTTC.